This T cell receptor beta chain was obtained from a study of technical replicates of blood from a handful of donors (dated by TCRdb to the late 2010s). Preparation of the library involved the immunoSEQ multiplex PCR assay. Here the immuneACCESS table is served through TCRdb, limited to in-frame sequences with V and J called. Missing clones are a known gap in these copies; in checked studies unresolved V genes cover under half, and the rest lacks a known reason. This sample gives 91,000 or so clones in total; nearly 97% of them show up just once. The ten largest clones capture around 0.21% of the sample. Sequences SGDLS (CDR1) and YYNGEE (CDR2) are obtained from the germline V gene. The CDR3, from cysteine to phenylalanine, totals 14 residues. This entry keeps only the CDR3 DNA: 42 bases, framed from base 1. V gives up 4 bases and J gives up 8 bases, and the segment between their germline ends measures 15 bases.

In regard to this clone: The antigen this receptor binds is unknown. Base quality data are lacking; no much larger clone is found one base away.

This sequence uses TRBV9 and TRBJ1-4, with a weak D call of TRBD1 (5 bases match). This receptor was identified in a human donor in good health. The sample was T cells isolated from PBMCs. The CDR3 region has the sequence CASSPSGRDEKLFF. The DNA sequence reads TGTGCCAGCAGCCCGTCGGGGAGGGACGAAAAACTGTTTTTT.